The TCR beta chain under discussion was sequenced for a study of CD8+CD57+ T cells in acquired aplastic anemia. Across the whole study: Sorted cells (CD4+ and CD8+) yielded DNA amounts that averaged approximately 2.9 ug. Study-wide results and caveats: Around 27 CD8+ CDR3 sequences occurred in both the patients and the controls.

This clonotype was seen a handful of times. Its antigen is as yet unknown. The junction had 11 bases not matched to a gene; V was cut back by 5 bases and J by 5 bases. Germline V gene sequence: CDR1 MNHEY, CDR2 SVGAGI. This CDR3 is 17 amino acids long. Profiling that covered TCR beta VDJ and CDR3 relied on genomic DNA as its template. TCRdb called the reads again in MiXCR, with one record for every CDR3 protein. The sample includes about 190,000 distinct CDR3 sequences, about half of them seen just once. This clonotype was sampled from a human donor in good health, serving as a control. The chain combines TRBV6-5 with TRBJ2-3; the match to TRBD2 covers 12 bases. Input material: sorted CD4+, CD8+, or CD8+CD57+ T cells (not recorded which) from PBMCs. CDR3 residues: CASSEVPSGGARDTQYF. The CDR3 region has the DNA TGTGCCAGCAGTGAAGTTCCTAGCGGGGGGGCAAGAGATACGCAGTATTTT.